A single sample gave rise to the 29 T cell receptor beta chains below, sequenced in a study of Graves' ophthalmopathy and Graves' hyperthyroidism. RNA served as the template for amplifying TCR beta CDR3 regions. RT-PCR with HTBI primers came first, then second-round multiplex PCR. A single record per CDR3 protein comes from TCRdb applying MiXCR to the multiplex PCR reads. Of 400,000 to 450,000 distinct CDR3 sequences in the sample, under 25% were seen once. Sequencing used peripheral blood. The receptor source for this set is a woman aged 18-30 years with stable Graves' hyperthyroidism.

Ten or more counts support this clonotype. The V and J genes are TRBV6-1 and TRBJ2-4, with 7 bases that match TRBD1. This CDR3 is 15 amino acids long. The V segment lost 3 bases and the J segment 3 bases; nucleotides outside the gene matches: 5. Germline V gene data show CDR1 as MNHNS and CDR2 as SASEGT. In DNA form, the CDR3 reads TGTGCCAGCAGTGACTTCAGGGGGAACAAAAACATTCAGTACTTC. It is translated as CASSDFRGNKNIQYF.

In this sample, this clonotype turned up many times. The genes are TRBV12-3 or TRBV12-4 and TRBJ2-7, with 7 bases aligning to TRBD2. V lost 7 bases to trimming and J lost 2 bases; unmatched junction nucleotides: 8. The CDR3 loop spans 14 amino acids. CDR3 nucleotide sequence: TGTGCCAGCACCGCCCGGGCGGGAGCCTACGAGCAGTACTTC. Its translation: CASTARAGAYEQYF.

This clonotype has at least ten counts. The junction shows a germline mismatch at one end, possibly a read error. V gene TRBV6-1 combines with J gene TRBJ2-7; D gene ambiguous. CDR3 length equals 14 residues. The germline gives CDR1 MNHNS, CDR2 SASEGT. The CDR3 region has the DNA TGTGTCAGCACGACCTCCCATCAATTGTACGAGCAGTACTTC. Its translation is CVSTTSHQLYEQYF.

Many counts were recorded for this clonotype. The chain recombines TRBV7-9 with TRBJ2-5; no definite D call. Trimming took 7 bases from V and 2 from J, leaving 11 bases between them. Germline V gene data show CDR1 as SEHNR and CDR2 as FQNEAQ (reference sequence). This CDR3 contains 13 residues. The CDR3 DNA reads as TGTGCCAGCAACCCACTGTTACAAGAGACCCAGTACTTC. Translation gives CASNPLLQETQYF.

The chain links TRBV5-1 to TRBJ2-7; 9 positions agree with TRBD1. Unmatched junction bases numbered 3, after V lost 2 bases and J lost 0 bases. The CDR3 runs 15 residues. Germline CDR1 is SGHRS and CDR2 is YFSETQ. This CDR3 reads CASSLLTGGSYEQYF. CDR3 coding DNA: TGCGCCAGCAGCTTATTGACAGGGGGCTCCTACGAGCAGTACTTC.

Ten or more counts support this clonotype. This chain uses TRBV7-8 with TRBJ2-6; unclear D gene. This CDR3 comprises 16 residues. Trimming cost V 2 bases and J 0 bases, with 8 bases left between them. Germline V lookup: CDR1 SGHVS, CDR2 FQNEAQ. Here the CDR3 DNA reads TGTGCCAGCAGCTTACAGGTCCCCTCTGGGGCCAACGTCCTGACTTTC. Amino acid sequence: CASSLQVPSGANVLTF.

For the CDR3, the DNA is TGTGCCAGCAGCTTACGGGACAGAGACACCGGGGAGCTGTTTTTT. Amino acids: CASSLRDRDTGELFF. The chain couples TRBV7-9 to TRBJ2-2, with 7 bases fitting TRBD1. Germline V gene sequence: CDR1 SEHNR, CDR2 FQNEAQ (reference sequence). The ends lost 2 bases at V and 3 bases at J; junction bases unmatched: 3. The CDR3 contains 15 residues.

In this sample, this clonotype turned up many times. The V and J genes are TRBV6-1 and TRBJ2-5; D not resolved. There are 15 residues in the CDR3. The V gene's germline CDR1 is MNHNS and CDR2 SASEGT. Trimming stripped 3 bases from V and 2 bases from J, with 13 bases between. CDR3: CASSDISLSQETQYF. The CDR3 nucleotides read TGTGCCAGCAGTGATATAAGTCTATCTCAAGAGACCCAGTACTTC.

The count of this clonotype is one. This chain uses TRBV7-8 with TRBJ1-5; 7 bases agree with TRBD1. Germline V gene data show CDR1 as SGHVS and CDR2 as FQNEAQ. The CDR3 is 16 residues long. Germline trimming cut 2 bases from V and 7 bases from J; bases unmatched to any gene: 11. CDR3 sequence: CASSLRARQGEQPQHF. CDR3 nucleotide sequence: TGTGCCAGCAGCTTAAGAGCGAGACAGGGCGAGCAGCCCCAGCATTTT.

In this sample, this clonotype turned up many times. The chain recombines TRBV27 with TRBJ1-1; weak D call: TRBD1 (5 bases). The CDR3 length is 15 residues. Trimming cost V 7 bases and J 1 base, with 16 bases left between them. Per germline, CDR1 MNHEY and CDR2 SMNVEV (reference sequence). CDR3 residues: CASIPVGQGNTEAFF. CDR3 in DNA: TGTGCCAGCATACCGGTCGGGCAGGGGAACACTGAAGCTTTCTTT.

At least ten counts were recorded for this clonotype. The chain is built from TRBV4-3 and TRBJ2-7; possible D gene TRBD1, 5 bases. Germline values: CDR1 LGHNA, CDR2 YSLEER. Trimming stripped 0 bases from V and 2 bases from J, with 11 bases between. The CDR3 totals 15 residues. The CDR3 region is CASSQDFGRAYEQYF. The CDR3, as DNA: TGCGCCAGCAGCCAAGATTTCGGCAGGGCCTACGAGCAGTACTTC.

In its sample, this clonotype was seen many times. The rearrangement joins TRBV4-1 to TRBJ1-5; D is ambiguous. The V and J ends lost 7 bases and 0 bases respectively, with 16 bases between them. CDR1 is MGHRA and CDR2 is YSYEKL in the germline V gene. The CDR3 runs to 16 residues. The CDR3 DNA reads TGCGCCAGCACTCTCGAAGGCAGTTATAGCAATCAGCCCCAGCATTTT. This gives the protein CASTLEGSYSNQPQHF.

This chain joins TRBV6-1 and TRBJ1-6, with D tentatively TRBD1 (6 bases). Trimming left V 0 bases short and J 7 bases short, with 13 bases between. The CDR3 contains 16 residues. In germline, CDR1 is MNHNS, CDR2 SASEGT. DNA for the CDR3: TGTGCCAGCAGTGAAGCTCCAGGGGATGGGAATTCACCCCTCCACTTT. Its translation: CASSEAPGDGNSPLHF.

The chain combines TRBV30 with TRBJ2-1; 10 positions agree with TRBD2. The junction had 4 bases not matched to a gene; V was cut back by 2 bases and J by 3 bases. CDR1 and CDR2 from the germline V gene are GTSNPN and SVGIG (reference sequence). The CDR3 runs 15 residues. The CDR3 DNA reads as TGTGCCTGGAGTAGGGGACTAGCGCACTACAATGAGCAGTTCTTC. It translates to CAWSRGLAHYNEQFF. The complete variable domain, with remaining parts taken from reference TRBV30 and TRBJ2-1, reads SQTIHQWPATLVQPVGSPLSLECTVEGTSNPNLYWYRQAAGRGLQLLFYSVGIGQISSEVPQNLSASRPQDRQFILSSKKLLLSDSGFYLCAWSRGLAHYNEQFFGPGTRLTVL.

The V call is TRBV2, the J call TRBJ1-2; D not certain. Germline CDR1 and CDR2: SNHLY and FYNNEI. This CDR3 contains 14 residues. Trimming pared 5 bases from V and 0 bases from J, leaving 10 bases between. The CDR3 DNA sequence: TGTGCCAGCAGTTCCCGTACCGCTAACTATGGCTACACCTTC. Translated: CASSSRTANYGYTF.

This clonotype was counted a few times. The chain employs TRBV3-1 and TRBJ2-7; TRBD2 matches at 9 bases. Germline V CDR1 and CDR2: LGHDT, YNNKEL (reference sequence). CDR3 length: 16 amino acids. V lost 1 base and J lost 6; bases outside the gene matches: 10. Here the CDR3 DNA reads TGTGCCAGCAGCCAAGGAATTAGCGGGAGTTGGATCGAGCAGTACTTC. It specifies CASSQGISGSWIEQYF.

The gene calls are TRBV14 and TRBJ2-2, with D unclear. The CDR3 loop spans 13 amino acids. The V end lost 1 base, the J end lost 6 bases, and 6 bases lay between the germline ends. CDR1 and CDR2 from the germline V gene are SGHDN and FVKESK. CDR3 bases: TGTGCCAGCAGCCAAGTTATTGCCGGGGAGCTGTTTTTT. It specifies CASSQVIAGELFF.

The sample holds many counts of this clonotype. CDR3 residues: CASSLEGVWNEQYF. The CDR3 region has the DNA TGTGCCAGCAGTTTAGAAGGAGTTTGGAACGAGCAGTACTTC. The chain is built from TRBV28 and TRBJ2-7, with D unclear. Deletions cut 2 bases from V and 5 bases from J, with 13 bases between. In germline, CDR1 is MDHEN, CDR2 SYDVKM. The CDR3 has 14 residues.

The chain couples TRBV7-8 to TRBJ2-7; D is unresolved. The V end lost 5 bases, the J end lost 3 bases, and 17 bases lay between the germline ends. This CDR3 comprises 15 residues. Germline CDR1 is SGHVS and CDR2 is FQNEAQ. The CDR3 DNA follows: TGTGCCAGCAGCCCTACCCTTTTGGGAATCTACGAGCAGTACTTC. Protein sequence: CASSPTLLGIYEQYF.

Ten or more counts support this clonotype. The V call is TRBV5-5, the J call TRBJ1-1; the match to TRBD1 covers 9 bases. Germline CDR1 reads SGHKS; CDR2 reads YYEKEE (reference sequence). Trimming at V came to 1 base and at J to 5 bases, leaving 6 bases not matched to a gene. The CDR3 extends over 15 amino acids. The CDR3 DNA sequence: TGTGCCAGCAGCTTGCGGGGACAGGGAGGGACTGAAGCTTTCTTT. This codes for CASSLRGQGGTEAFF. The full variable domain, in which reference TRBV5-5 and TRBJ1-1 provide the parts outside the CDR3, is DAGVTQSPTHLIKTRGQQVTLRCSPISGHKSVSWYQQVLGQGPQFIFQYYEKEERGRGNFPDRFSARQFPNYSSELNVNALLLGDSALYLCASSLRGQGGTEAFFGQGTRLTVV.

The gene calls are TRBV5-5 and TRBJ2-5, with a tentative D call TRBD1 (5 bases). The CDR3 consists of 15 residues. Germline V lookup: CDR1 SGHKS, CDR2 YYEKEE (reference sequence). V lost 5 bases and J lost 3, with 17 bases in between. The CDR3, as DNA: TGTGCCAGCAGTTGGACATTCAACCCCAAAGAGACCCAGTACTTC. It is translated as CASSWTFNPKETQYF.

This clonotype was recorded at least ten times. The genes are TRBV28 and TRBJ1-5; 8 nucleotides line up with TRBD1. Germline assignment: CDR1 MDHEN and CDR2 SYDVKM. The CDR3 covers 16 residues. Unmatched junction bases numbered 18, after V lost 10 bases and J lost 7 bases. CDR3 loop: CATRAFIDRGGQPQHF. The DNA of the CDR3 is TGTGCCACCAGGGCCTTTATAGACAGGGGTGGGCAGCCCCAGCATTTT.

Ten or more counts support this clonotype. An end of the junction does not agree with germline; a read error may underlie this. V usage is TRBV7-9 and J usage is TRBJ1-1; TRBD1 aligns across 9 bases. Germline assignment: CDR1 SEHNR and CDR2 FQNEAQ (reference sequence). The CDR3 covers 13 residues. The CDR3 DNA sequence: TGTGCCAGCAGCTTAGTGGGACAGGGTGTTGCGCACTTT. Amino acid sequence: CASSLVGQGVAHF.

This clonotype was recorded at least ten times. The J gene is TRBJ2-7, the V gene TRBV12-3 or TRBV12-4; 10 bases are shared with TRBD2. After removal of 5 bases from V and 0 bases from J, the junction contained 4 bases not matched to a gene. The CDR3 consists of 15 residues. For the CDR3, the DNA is TGTGCCAGCAGTCCCGGGACTAGCGCCTCCTACGAGCAGTACTTC. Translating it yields CASSPGTSASYEQYF.

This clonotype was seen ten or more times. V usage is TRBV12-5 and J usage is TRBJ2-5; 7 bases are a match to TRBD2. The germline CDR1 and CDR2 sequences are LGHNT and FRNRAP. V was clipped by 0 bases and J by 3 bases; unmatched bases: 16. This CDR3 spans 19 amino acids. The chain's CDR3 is CASGLVTRVGGWMEETQYF. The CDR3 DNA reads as TGTGCTAGTGGTTTGGTAACACGCGTCGGGGGGTGGATGGAAGAGACCCAGTACTTC. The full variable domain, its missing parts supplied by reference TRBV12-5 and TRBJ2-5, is DARVTQTPRHKVTEMGQEVTMRCQPILGHNTVFWYRQTMMQGLELLAYFRNRAPLDDSGMPKDRFSAEMPDATLATLKIQPSEPRDSAVYFCASGLVTRVGGWMEETQYFGPGTRLLVL.

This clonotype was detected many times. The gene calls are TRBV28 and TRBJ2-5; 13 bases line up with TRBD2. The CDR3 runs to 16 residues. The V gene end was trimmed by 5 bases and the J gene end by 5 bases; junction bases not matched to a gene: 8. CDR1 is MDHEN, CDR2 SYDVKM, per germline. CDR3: CASSPHGLAGAETQYF. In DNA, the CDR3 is TGTGCCAGCAGTCCCCACGGACTAGCGGGAGCTGAGACCCAGTACTTC.

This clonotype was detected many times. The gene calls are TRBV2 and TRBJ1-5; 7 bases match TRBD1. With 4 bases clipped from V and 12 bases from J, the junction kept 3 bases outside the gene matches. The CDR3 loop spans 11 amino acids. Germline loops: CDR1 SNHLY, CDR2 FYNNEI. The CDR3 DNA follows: TGTGCCAGCAGTGCTCGACAGGGCCAGCATTTT. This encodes CASSARQGQHF.

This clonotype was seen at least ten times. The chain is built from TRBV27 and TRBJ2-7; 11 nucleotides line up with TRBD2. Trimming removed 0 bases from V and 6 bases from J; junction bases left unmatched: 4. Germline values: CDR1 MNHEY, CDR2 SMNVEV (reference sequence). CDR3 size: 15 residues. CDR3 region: CASSLSASGRTEQYF. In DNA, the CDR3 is TGTGCCAGCAGTTTATCGGCTAGCGGGAGGACCGAGCAGTACTTC.

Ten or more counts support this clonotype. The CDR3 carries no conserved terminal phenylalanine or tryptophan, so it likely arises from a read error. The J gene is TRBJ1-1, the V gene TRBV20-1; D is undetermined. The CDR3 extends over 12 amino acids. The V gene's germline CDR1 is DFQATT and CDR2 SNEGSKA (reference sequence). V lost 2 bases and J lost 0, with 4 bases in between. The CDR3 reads CSARHMNTEAFL. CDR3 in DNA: TGCAGTGCTAGACACATGAACACTGAAGCTTTCCTT.